This T cell receptor (beta chain) is drawn from a study of glioma-infiltrating T cells. This clonotype was seen at least ten times. What it binds is not known. The CDR3 has 13 amino acids. In germline, CDR1 is MNHEY, CDR2 SMNVEV (reference sequence). Trimming removed 3 bases at V and 0 bases at J, with 5 bases between. Study results and limitations: Tissue and blood shared very few CDR3 sequences. Above-expected tissue-blood divergence occurred in all gliomas, most in low-grade ones.

Using RNA template, CDR3s of TCR alpha and beta were amplified with iRepertoire arm-PCR. Tissue mRNA or PBMC total RNA, 100-400 ng, went into one-step reverse transcription and amplification. TCRdb used MiXCR to reprocess the multiplex PCR reads, holding one entry per CDR3 protein. The sample shows approximately 120,000 distinct CDR3 sequences, approximately 23% of them seen only once. The rearrangement joins TRBV27 to TRBJ2-5; D remains unclear. The receptor was derived from a human donor with low-grade glioma or glioblastoma, undergoing nonglioma brain surgery, or in good health (not recorded which). The sequenced sample was glioma tissue, nonneoplastic brain tissue, or PBMCs (not recorded which). In nucleotides, the CDR3 is TGTGCCAGCAGTTTCGCCGACCAAGAGACCCAGTACTTC. Protein product: CASSFADQETQYF.